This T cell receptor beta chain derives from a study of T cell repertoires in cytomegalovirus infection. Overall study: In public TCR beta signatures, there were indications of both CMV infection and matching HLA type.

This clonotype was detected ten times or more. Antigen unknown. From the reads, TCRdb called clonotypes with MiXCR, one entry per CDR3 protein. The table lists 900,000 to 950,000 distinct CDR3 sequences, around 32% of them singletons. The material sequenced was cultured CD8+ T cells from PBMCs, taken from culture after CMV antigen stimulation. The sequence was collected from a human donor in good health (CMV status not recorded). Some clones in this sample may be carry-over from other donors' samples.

The CDR3 nucleotides read TGTGCCAGCAGCGCCCGGGATTTACTCTACGAGCAGTACGTC. This gives the protein CASSARDLLYEQYV. The chain employs TRBV7-8 and TRBJ2-7; D perhaps matches TRBD2 (5 bases). Trimming removed 5 bases at V and 3 bases at J, with 14 bases between. Germline loops: CDR1 SGHVS, CDR2 FQNEAQ. CDR3 length: 14 residues.